The 23 T cell receptor beta chains presented below share a single source sample, sequenced in a study of cytomegalovirus exposure and HLA in healthy donors. In the PCR, 60 Vbeta and 13 Jbeta primers were used. This table comes from immunoSEQ multiplex PCR, and its TCRdb copy is limited to in-frame clones, with some not included. The repertoire holds more than 150,000 clones, with roughly 87% as singletons. The material sequenced was PBMCs. The receptors were sampled from a girl less than two years old in good health and CMV-seronegative.

The chain links TRBV27 to TRBJ2-5; D possibly corresponds to TRBD2 (6 bases). This CDR3 region has 15 residues. With 2 bases removed from V and 1 base from J, the gap between germline ends came to 11 bases. Per the germline V gene, CDR1 is MNHEY and CDR2 is SMNVEV (reference sequence). The CDR3 reads CASSLTGGAQETQYF. The CDR3 nucleotides are TGTGCCAGCAGTTTAACCGGAGGGGCCCAAGAGACCCAGTACTTC.

This sequence joins TRBV5-6 and TRBJ1-5, with 7 bases lining up with TRBD1. V shed 4 bases and J 3 bases; nucleotides not matched to a gene: 10. This CDR3 has 16 residues. Germline V gene sequence: CDR1 SGHDT, CDR2 YYEEEE. CDR3 nucleotides: TGTGCCAGCAGCCACGGACAGGCGAACTTCAATCAGCCCCAGCATTTT. Its translation is CASSHGQANFNQPQHF.

The chain uses TRBV9 and TRBJ2-7; 11 positions match TRBD2. Germline V gives CDR1 SGDLS, CDR2 YYNGEE. CDR3 length: 14 residues. The V segment lost 3 bases and the J segment 4 bases; nucleotides outside the gene matches: 3. CDR3 region: CASSAGTSGYEQYF. The DNA of the CDR3 is TGTGCCAGCAGCGCCGGGACTAGCGGATACGAGCAGTACTTC.

The V call is TRBV27, the J call TRBJ2-7; 7 positions match TRBD1. Germline V gene data show CDR1 as MNHEY and CDR2 as SMNVEV (reference sequence). V was clipped by 4 bases and J by 1 base; unmatched bases: 7. CDR3 size: 15 residues. The CDR3 coding sequence is TGTGCCAGCAGTTGGTACGGGACAGCTTCCTACGAGCAGTACTTC. It specifies CASSWYGTASYEQYF.

The gene calls are TRBV19 and TRBJ1-4; D is undetermined. V lost 6 bases and J 5 bases, leaving 16 bases between the germline ends. CDR1 is LNHDA and CDR2 is SQIVND in the germline V gene (reference sequence). The CDR3 extends over 15 amino acids. CDR3 protein: CASRPLTGGNEKLFF. The CDR3 DNA reads TGTGCCAGTAGGCCCCTGACTGGAGGGAATGAAAAACTGTTTTTT.

To note about this clone: An end of the junction differs from the germline gene, which may be a read error. The chain recombines TRBV7-7 with TRBJ2-5; D gene unclear. Germline assignment: CDR1 SSHAT and CDR2 FNYEAQ (reference sequence). This CDR3 has 13 amino acids. The CDR3 spells CASSLQYQETQYF. CDR3 DNA sequence: TGTGCTAGCAGCTTACAGTACCAAGAGACCCAGTACTTC. Full variable domain (rest looked up from reference TRBV7-7 and TRBJ2-5): GAGVSQSPRYKVTKRGQDVTLRCDPISSHATLYWYQQALGQGPEFLTYFNYEAQPDKSGLPSDRFSAERPEGSISTLTIQRTEQRDSAMYRCASSLQYQETQYFGPGTRLLVL.

With regard to this clone: The junction shows a germline mismatch at one end, possibly a read error. V and J are TRBV5-6 and TRBJ2-3; D is possibly TRBD2 (5 bases). Germline lookup yields CDR1 SGHDT and CDR2 YYEEEE. The CDR3 is 12 residues long. The CDR3 reads CASSGGTDTQYF. DNA for the CDR3: TGTGCCAGCAGCGGAGGCACGGATACGCAGTATTTT.

The rearrangement links TRBV19 to TRBJ2-7; 7 nucleotides match TRBD1. V lost 1 base and J lost 1; bases outside the gene matches: 4. The CDR3 is 15 amino acids. From germline, CDR1 is LNHDA and CDR2 SQIVND (reference sequence). The CDR3 spells CASSIGGQASYEQYF. The CDR3, as DNA: TGTGCCAGTAGTATAGGCGGACAGGCGTCCTACGAGCAGTACTTC.

The chain recombines TRBV4-3 with TRBJ1-2; 11 positions match TRBD1. The germline gives CDR1 LGHNA, CDR2 YSLEER. The length of the CDR3 is 16 residues. The junction had 6 bases not matched to a gene; V was cut back by 0 bases and J by 6 bases. This CDR3 is CASSQDLGQGVHGYTF. The CDR3 nucleotides read TGCGCCAGCAGCCAAGATCTGGGACAGGGGGTGCATGGCTACACCTTC.

The rearrangement links TRBV27 to TRBJ2-3, with 8 bases identical to TRBD1. With 2 bases clipped from V and 2 bases from J, the junction kept 6 bases outside the gene matches. This CDR3 spans 16 amino acids. Germline assignment: CDR1 MNHEY and CDR2 SMNVEV (reference sequence). CDR3 sequence: CASSLLGQGLTDTQYF. The CDR3 DNA sequence: TGTGCCAGCAGTTTACTTGGACAGGGCCTCACAGATACGCAGTATTTT.

The genes are TRBV7-8 and TRBJ2-1, with D hard to call. This CDR3 region has 13 residues. Per germline, CDR1 SGHVS and CDR2 FQNEAQ. Trimming shortened V by 1 base and J by 9 bases, and 10 bases separated the two germline ends. The CDR3 nucleotides read TGTGCCAGCAGCTTAGGTTTTGAGGTTGAGCAGTTCTTC. Translated, it gives CASSLGFEVEQFF.

Only a few counts were recorded for this clone. The chain joins TRBV4-2 to TRBJ2-7; 9 nucleotides agree with TRBD1. This CDR3 is 17 amino acids long. The trim removed 4 bases at V and 5 bases at J, leaving 15 bases unmatched. Looked up from germline, CDR1 is LGHNA and CDR2 is YNFKEQ. The chain's CDR3 is CASSLEHSRDRANEQYF. The CDR3 DNA reads TGTGCCAGCAGCCTTGAACATAGCCGGGACAGGGCGAACGAGCAGTACTTC.

The V and J genes are TRBV18 and TRBJ2-2, with a tentative D call TRBD1 (5 bases). The CDR3 is 13 amino acids. V lost 4 bases, J lost 3 bases, and 6 bases lay in between. CDR1 is KGHSH and CDR2 is LQKENI in the germline V gene. The CDR3 region is CASSLQDTGELFF. DNA of the CDR3: TGTGCCAGCTCACTACAGGACACCGGGGAGCTGTTTTTT.

The J gene is TRBJ1-2, the V gene TRBV6-1; no clear D gene. Trimming left V 5 bases short and J 5 bases short, with 9 bases between. Germline assignment: CDR1 MNHNS and CDR2 SASEGT. This CDR3 is built from 12 residues. DNA for the CDR3: TGTGCCAGCAGTCCCGGGTCGTATGGCTACACCTTC. It specifies CASSPGSYGYTF.

The chain carries TRBV5-1 and TRBJ1-5, with a weak D call TRBD1 (6 bases). V was shortened by 4 bases and J by 0 bases, with 11 bases between the two germline ends. This CDR3 region has 15 residues. Germline lookup yields CDR1 SGHRS and CDR2 YFSETQ. The CDR3 nucleotides are TGCGCCAGCAGCATTACAGGGAGTAGCAATCAGCCCCAGCATTTT. The encoded protein is CASSITGSSNQPQHF.

V is TRBV18 and J is TRBJ2-7; TRBD1 agrees at 8 bases. With V trimmed by 8 bases and J by 3 bases, 0 bases remained unmatched. Per the germline V gene, CDR1 is KGHSH and CDR2 is LQKENI. This CDR3 has 11 residues. The CDR3 sequence is CASTGGYEQYF. The CDR3 DNA reads TGTGCCAGCACAGGGGGCTACGAGCAGTACTTC.

The chain is built from TRBV5-1 and TRBJ1-2; D possibly corresponds to TRBD1 (6 bases). The ends were cut back, 1 base at V and 5 bases at J, with 15 bases in the middle. The CDR3 length is 15 residues. CDR1 and CDR2 from the germline V gene are SGHRS and YFSETQ. The CDR3 region is CASSLPDRRRYGYTF. The DNA of the CDR3 is TGCGCCAGCAGCTTGCCTGACAGGCGAAGGTATGGCTACACCTTC.

The chain joins TRBV6-1 to TRBJ1-2, with D possibly matching TRBD1 (6 bases). Germline V gives CDR1 MNHNS, CDR2 SASEGT. The CDR3 covers 15 residues. The V and J ends lost 0 bases and 4 bases respectively, with 12 bases between them. The CDR3 DNA sequence: TGTGCCAGCAGTGAAGCAACAGGGAGACCCTATGGCTACACCTTC. Residues: CASSEATGRPYGYTF.

This clone was seen once. V gene TRBV4-3 combines with J gene TRBJ2-1; TRBD2 aligns across 9 bases. Germline CDR1 and CDR2: LGHNA and YSLEER. CDR3 length: 17 residues. The V segment lost 1 base and the J segment 2 bases; nucleotides outside the gene matches: 6. In nucleotides, the CDR3 is TGCGCCAGCAGCCAAGTCGTTAGCGGGAGCCCCTACAATGAGCAGTTCTTC. It encodes CASSQVVSGSPYNEQFF.

This clone came up once. The rearrangement uses TRBV6-5 and TRBJ1-2, with a tentative D call TRBD1 (5 bases). CDR1 MNHEY and CDR2 SVGAGI come from the germline V gene. The CDR3 consists of 14 residues. Trimming cost V 8 bases and J 2 bases, with 15 bases left between them. DNA of the CDR3: TGTGCCAGCGGGGGGGGAAGGGCGAACTATGGCTACACCTTC. Translation: CASGGGRANYGYTF.

The chain carries TRBV7-8 and TRBJ1-2, with 7 bases lining up with TRBD1. J lost 8 bases, V lost 5 bases, and 8 bases had no gene match. CDR3 length equals 13 residues. Germline CDR1 SGHVS, CDR2 FQNEAQ. CDR3 sequence reads: CASSADRDRGYTF. CDR3 nucleotides: TGTGCCAGCAGCGCAGACAGGGATCGGGGCTACACCTTC.

As to this clone: The sample has other DNA sequences that encode this CDR3 too. The chain links TRBV30 to TRBJ2-7; 7 positions match TRBD1. The CDR3 has 11 amino acids. Germline trimming cut 4 bases from V and 3 bases from J; bases unmatched to any gene: 0. The germline V gene has CDR1 GTSNPN and CDR2 SVGIG (reference sequence). The DNA of the CDR3 is TGTGCCTGGACAGGGGGCTACGAGCAGTACTTC. This encodes CAWTGGYEQYF.

The genes are TRBV6-5 and TRBJ2-7; 8 nucleotides align to TRBD1. The CDR3 runs to 15 residues. The V gene's germline CDR1 is MNHEY and CDR2 SVGAGI. The ends lost 5 bases at V and 3 bases at J; junction bases unmatched: 9. CDR3 residues: CASSLRDRWGYEQYF. The CDR3 DNA follows: TGTGCCAGCAGTCTCCGGGACAGGTGGGGCTACGAGCAGTACTTC.